One sample yielded the 25 T cell receptor beta chains listed below, sequenced in a study of T and B cells in COVID-19 patients. From blood, about 220-500 ng of genomic DNA served as TRB template. Multiplex PCR with BIOMED2 TRB-A/B primer pools amplified TRB rearrangements. MiXCR, applied by TCRdb to the multiplex PCR reads, yields one record per CDR3 protein. The sample contains about 15,000 distinct CDR3 sequences, roughly 29% of which appear only once. Sequenced input: blood. These receptors originate from a human donor who had recovered from COVID-19.

A few counts support this clonotype. The chain uses TRBV10-3 and TRBJ2-1; D call uncertain. This CDR3 is built from 11 residues. V dropped 7 bases and J dropped 5 bases, with 6 bases sitting between them. Germline-derived CDR1 and CDR2 are ENHRY and SYGVKD. The CDR3 loop is CAITENNEQFF. The DNA of the CDR3 is TGTGCCATCACAGAGAACAATGAGCAGTTCTTC.

The rearrangement joins TRBV20-1 to TRBJ1-4; 7 positions agree with TRBD1. CDR1 is DFQATT, CDR2 SNEGSKA, per germline (reference sequence). V trimming: 2 bases; J trimming: 4 bases; junction bases outside the gene matches: 4. The CDR3 sequence is 14 residues long. The CDR3 loop is CSARPGTDNEKLFF. The CDR3, as DNA: TGCAGTGCTAGACCCGGGACAGATAATGAAAAACTGTTTTTT.

This chain connects TRBV4-3 to TRBJ2-2; TRBD2 matches 12 bases. Germline CDR1 is LGHNA and CDR2 is YSLEER. The CDR3 has 15 amino acids. V was clipped by 11 bases and J by 6 bases; unmatched bases: 10. The CDR3 DNA sequence: TGCGCCTACCACCCTAGCGGGAGGGTTTCCGGGGAGCTGTTTTTT. It codes for CAYHPSGRVSGELFF.

The gene calls are TRBV10-3 and TRBJ2-6; unclear D gene. V lost 0 bases and J 0 bases, leaving 9 bases between the germline ends. Germline V gives CDR1 ENHRY, CDR2 SYGVKD. CDR3 length: 17 residues. CDR3 bases: TGTGCCATCAGTGAGTCATTGGTGAGCTCTGGGGCCAACGTCCTGACTTTC. Protein sequence: CAISESLVSSGANVLTF.

This clonotype is medium-sized by share. The chain carries TRBV19 and TRBJ1-5; 7 bases align to TRBD1. Germline loops: CDR1 LNHDA, CDR2 SQIVND (reference sequence). V trimming: 10 bases; J trimming: 6 bases; junction bases outside the gene matches: 6. CDR3 size: 12 residues. CDR3 nucleotides: TGTGCCACCCGACAGGGTAGTCAGCCCCAGCATTTT. Residues: CATRQGSQPQHF.

The V call is TRBV6-6, the J call TRBJ1-6; tentatively, D is TRBD1 (6 bases). Germline V CDR1 and CDR2: MNHNY, SVGAGI (reference sequence). There are 17 residues in the CDR3. V lost 0 bases to trimming and J lost 3 bases, with 12 bases between them. The CDR3 region has the DNA TGTGCCAGCAGTTACTCAACGACAGGAGTCTATAATTCACCCCTCCACTTT. Translation: CASSYSTTGVYNSPLHF.

This clonotype was seen a few times. The chain is built from TRBV5-1 and TRBJ2-7; D uncertain. Germline lookup yields CDR1 SGHRS and CDR2 YFSETQ. The CDR3 contains 16 residues. V lost 2 bases and J 3 bases, leaving 18 bases between the germline ends. CDR3 protein: CASSLIGPTEFYEQYF. In nucleotides, the CDR3 is TGCGCCAGCAGCTTAATCGGACCCACCGAATTCTACGAGCAGTACTTC.

This clonotype has only a few counts. The junction differs from germline at one of its ends, possibly a read error. This rearrangement joins TRBV5-6 to TRBJ1-1; D not resolved. The CDR3 is 12 amino acids. Germline V gene lookup returns CDR1 SGHDT and CDR2 YYEEEE. CDR3: CASGFGLEEAFF. CDR3 nucleotides: TGTGCCAGCGGCTTTGGGCTTGAAGAAGCTTTCTTT.

This clonotype is medium-sized (0.01 to 0.1%) by share. V is TRBV19 and J is TRBJ2-2; TRBD2 is a possible D gene (5 bases). The germline V and J ends were trimmed by 6 bases and 6 bases, with 11 bases remaining between them. The CDR3 totals 13 residues. The germline V gene has CDR1 LNHDA and CDR2 SQIVND (reference sequence). The CDR3 here is CASSRTGAGELFF. The CDR3 bases are TGTGCCAGTAGCAGGACTGGTGCCGGGGAGCTGTTTTTT.

This chain links TRBV20-1 with TRBJ1-3, with D hard to call. The ends were cut back, 6 bases at V and 3 bases at J, with 12 bases in the middle. The CDR3 totals 13 residues. Looked up from germline, CDR1 is DFQATT and CDR2 is SNEGSKA (reference sequence). CDR3 bases: TGCAGTGCGAAGAGGGTAGATGGAAACACCATATATTTT. Residues: CSAKRVDGNTIYF.

In this sample, this clonotype is medium-sized. The chain uses TRBV5-5 and TRBJ2-5, with D possibly TRBD1 on 5 matching bases. V was cut by 0 bases and J by 6 bases, with 6 bases left in between. Germline assignment: CDR1 SGHKS and CDR2 YYEKEE (reference sequence). The CDR3 spans 12 residues. Here the CDR3 reads CASSLAGKTQYF. The CDR3 bases are TGTGCCAGCAGCTTGGCAGGGAAGACCCAGTACTTC.

This clonotype was counted only a few times. The V gene is TRBV6-5, the J gene TRBJ2-1; D is perhaps TRBD2 (5 bases). V was clipped by 6 bases and J by 7 bases, with 28 bases between them. The CDR3 contains 18 residues. Germline V gene data show CDR1 as MNHEY and CDR2 as SVGAGI. The CDR3 coding sequence is TGTGCCAGCAGATTACTCGAAGCTCACGAAGGAACGGGGAATGAGCAGTTCTTC. Protein: CASRLLEAHEGTGNEQFF.

This clonotype was seen more than once but under ten times. The rearrangement uses TRBV6-5 and TRBJ2-4, with 7 bases aligning to TRBD2. Germline CDR1 and CDR2: MNHEY and SVGAGI. The CDR3 totals 18 residues. Unmatched junction bases numbered 9, after V lost 0 bases and J lost 1 base. In nucleotides, the CDR3 is TGTGCCAGCAGTTACTCGAGGGAAGCGGGAAAGGCCAAAAACATTCAGTACTTC. It specifies CASSYSREAGKAKNIQYF.

The genes are TRBV5-6 and TRBJ2-1; possibly TRBD1 or TRBD2 for D (5 bases each). The V and J ends lost 4 bases and 0 bases respectively, with 14 bases between them. The CDR3 consists of 16 residues. Germline CDR1 SGHDT, CDR2 YYEEEE. The CDR3 spells CASSPGTGLSYNEQFF. CDR3 DNA: TGTGCCAGCAGCCCCGGGACCGGGCTCTCCTACAATGAGCAGTTCTTC. Complete variable domain (other parts from reference TRBV5-6 and TRBJ2-1): DAGVTQSPTHLIKTRGQQVTLRCSPKSGHDTVSWYQQALGQGPQFIFQYYEEEERQRGNFPDRFSGHQFPNYSSELNVNALLLGDSALYLCASSPGTGLSYNEQFFGPGTRLTVL.

This clonotype was counted a few times. This chain uses TRBV7-9 with TRBJ2-7; TRBD1 might be the D (6 bases). CDR3 size: 14 residues. Germline V CDR1 and CDR2: SEHNR, FQNEAQ (reference sequence). Trimming cost V 5 bases and J 6 bases, with 17 bases left between them. CDR3 DNA: TGTGCCAGCAGCCAGAACAGGGTTGGATCCGAGCAGTACTTC. Translation gives CASSQNRVGSEQYF.

The CDR3 loop reads CAISESSASTDTQYF. The DNA of the CDR3 is TGTGCCATCAGTGAGTCGAGCGCTAGCACAGATACGCAGTATTTT. The rearrangement links TRBV10-3 to TRBJ2-3; unclear D gene. Germline values: CDR1 ENHRY, CDR2 SYGVKD. The length of the CDR3 is 15 residues. V lost 0 bases and J lost 0, with 7 bases in between.

This clonotype was counted a few times. V usage is TRBV12-3 or TRBV12-4 and J usage is TRBJ2-6, with D maybe TRBD2 (5 bases). V was shortened by 6 bases and J by 0 bases, with 9 bases between the two germline ends. The CDR3 covers 15 residues. CDR3 residues: CASRDWSSGANVLTF. CDR3 in DNA: TGTGCCAGCAGGGACTGGAGCTCTGGGGCCAACGTCCTGACTTTC.

This clonotype is medium-sized (0.01 to 0.1%) within its sample. The CDR3 loop is CASRRGTGGTYEQYF. In nucleotides, the CDR3 is TGTGCCAGCAGACGCGGGACAGGGGGTACCTACGAGCAGTACTTC. The V call is TRBV6-5, the J call TRBJ2-7; 11 bases line up with TRBD1. With 6 bases clipped from V and 2 bases from J, the junction kept 6 bases outside the gene matches. This CDR3 has 15 amino acids. Looked up from germline, CDR1 is MNHEY and CDR2 is SVGAGI.

This clonotype was counted between two and nine times. The chain recombines TRBV6-2 or TRBV6-3 with TRBJ2-2, with D unresolved. The CDR3 is 15 amino acids. The germline CDR1 and CDR2 sequences are MNHEY and SVGEGT. The ends were cut back, 7 bases at V and 1 base at J, with 13 bases in the middle. The CDR3 loop reads CASTPLTRNTGELFF. As DNA, the CDR3 is TGTGCCAGCACCCCTCTGACAAGGAACACCGGGGAGCTGTTTTTT.

This clonotype was counted between two and nine times. This chain joins TRBV27 and TRBJ1-1; no reliable D call. Looked up from germline, CDR1 is MNHEY and CDR2 is SMNVEV (reference sequence). The CDR3 covers 14 residues. The V end lost 5 bases, the J end lost 5 bases, and 15 bases lay between the germline ends. The CDR3 nucleotides read TGTGCCAGCAGTCCCCGACCGGGAGGGACTGAAGCTTTCTTT. It encodes CASSPRPGGTEAFF.

The V and J genes are TRBV5-1 and TRBJ2-7; 10 nucleotides match TRBD1. The V gene's germline CDR1 is SGHRS and CDR2 YFSETQ. V was pared by 4 bases and J by 2 bases, with 6 bases of the junction left unmatched. The CDR3 extends over 15 amino acids. CDR3 amino acids: CASSVRGTGAYEQYF. The CDR3 DNA is TGCGCCAGCAGCGTGAGAGGGACAGGGGCCTACGAGCAGTACTTC. The full variable domain, completed using reference TRBV5-1 and TRBJ2-7, is KAGVTQTPRYLIKTRGQQVTLSCSPISGHRSVSWYQQTPGQGLQFLFEYFSETQRNKGNFPGRFSGRQFSNSRSEMNVSTLELGDSALYLCASSVRGTGAYEQYFGPGTRLTVT.

This clonotype is medium-sized by share. The rearrangement joins TRBV27 to TRBJ1-6, with 7 bases identical to TRBD1. The CDR3 is 12 amino acids. The germline gives CDR1 MNHEY, CDR2 SMNVEV (reference sequence). The V segment lost 6 bases and the J segment 10 bases; nucleotides outside the gene matches: 3. CDR3 loop: CASSQGGSPLHF. For the CDR3, the DNA is TGTGCCAGCAGCCAGGGGGGCTCACCCCTCCACTTT.

In its sample, this clonotype ranks as medium-sized. The chain carries TRBV29-1 and TRBJ2-1, with D possibly matching TRBD1 (5 bases). The CDR3 is 13 amino acids. The germline V and J ends were trimmed by 4 bases and 0 bases, with 7 bases remaining between them. Germline CDR1 SQVTM, CDR2 ANQGSEA. DNA of the CDR3: TGCAGCGTTGGGGGCCTCTCCTACAATGAGCAGTTCTTC. It yields the protein CSVGGLSYNEQFF.

Concerning this clonotype itself: With a much larger clone just one base away, this may be a read error. The rearrangement uses TRBV12-3 or TRBV12-4 and TRBJ2-3; D is unclear. This CDR3 spans 16 amino acids. Trimming removed 7 bases at V and 0 bases at J, with 17 bases between. The CDR3 protein is CASIKASGKSTDTQYF. The CDR3 DNA follows: TGTGCCAGCATCAAGGCCAGTGGGAAAAGCACAGATACGCAGTATTTT.

This chain links TRBV6-5 with TRBJ1-6; possible D gene TRBD1, 5 bases. V gave up 0 bases and J gave up 10 bases, with 16 bases separating them. There are 16 residues in the CDR3. Germline V gives CDR1 MNHEY, CDR2 SVGAGI. The CDR3 DNA sequence: TGTGCCAGCAGTTACTCGACAGCCCTAATGGGATCACCCCTCCACTTT. Protein sequence: CASSYSTALMGSPLHF.